This TCR beta chain was captured by sequencing in a study of blood T cell repertoires in COVID-19. Participants were aged about 18 to 90 years from around 25 US areas. Germline loops: CDR1 SEHNR, CDR2 FQNEAQ (reference sequence). Deletions cut 5 bases from V and 5 bases from J, with 13 bases between. The CDR3 totals 13 residues. Per the original methods: Reference gene primer amplification gave nucleated cell count estimates. Sequencing was performed with immunoSEQ multiplex PCR; in TCRdb, only in-frame clones are kept and a portion is missing. The D gene and trimming were derived from the DNA, and the V and J assignments and clone size from that table. The sample lists about 380,000 clones, around 87% occurring once.

What was sequenced was PBMCs or T cells enriched from blood (not recorded which). The origin of this receptor is a man in his thirties or forties who had recovered from COVID-19. This sequence joins TRBV7-9 and TRBJ2-7; possibly TRBD2 for D (6 bases). The CDR3 spells CASSMGLPNEQYF. In DNA, the CDR3 is TGTGCCAGCAGCATGGGACTCCCGAACGAGCAGTACTTC.